Included here is one T cell receptor (beta chain) sequence, with context. Trimming cost V 1 base and J 4 bases, with 12 bases left between them. Germline CDR1 reads LGHDT; CDR2 reads YNNKEL (reference sequence). This CDR3 is built from 15 residues. The sample comes from a study of blood T cell repertoires in COVID-19. Study summary: The cDNA or gDNA used as material had been derived from T cells, B-cell-depleted T cells, or PBMCs.

Method: immunoSEQ multiplex PCR; TCRdb's copy keeps in-frame clones and lacks some. The sample lists 150,000 to 200,000 clones, about 86% seen once, with approximately 12% in the top ten. Followed longitudinally, the Seattle patients had been enrolled during active infection. This clonotype was obtained from a woman between 70 and 85 years old with COVID-19, enrolled during active disease. The sequencing input was peripheral blood. The J gene is TRBJ2-3, the V gene TRBV3-1 (or the pseudogene TRBV3-2), with a weak D call TRBD1 (5 bases). The CDR3 nucleotides are TGTGCCAGCAGCCAAGGGTCGCAGGGCCCAGATACGCAGTATTTT. Protein sequence: CASSQGSQGPDTQYF.